The next 15 T cell receptor beta chains were all read from a single sample in a study of sequential checkpoint blockade in melanoma. Sequencing used immunoSEQ multiplex PCR; TCRdb keeps in-frame clones, though not all of them. The sample has around 13,000 clones, approximately 72% seen once. Treatment meaning: randomized to nivolumab then ipilimumab (arm A) or the reverse (arm B). The specimen was CD8+ T cells sorted from blood (inferred from file names), collected from a patient given nivolumab and ipilimumab in sequence. These receptors came from a human donor with melanoma.

This clone has only a few counts. The V and J genes are TRBV27 and TRBJ1-5; D perhaps matches TRBD1 (5 bases). This CDR3 region has 15 residues. Trimming took off 2 bases at V and 4 bases at J, with 12 bases between the two ends. Germline assignment: CDR1 MNHEY and CDR2 SMNVEV (reference sequence). The CDR3 DNA reads TGTGCCAGCAGTTTAGGGGCAGGGCTTAATCAGCCCCAGCATTTT. It is translated as CASSLGAGLNQPQHF.

J is TRBJ1-2 and V is TRBV4-2; D remains unclear. CDR1 LGHNA and CDR2 YNFKEQ come from the germline V gene. The CDR3 is 16 residues long. The ends were cut back, 2 bases at V and 4 bases at J, with 17 bases in the middle. CDR3: CASSQLLEKSGYGYTF. The CDR3 DNA sequence: TGTGCCAGCAGCCAATTATTAGAAAAAAGCGGCTATGGCTACACCTTC.

This sequence joins TRBV5-4 and TRBJ1-2; 11 nucleotides align to TRBD1. With 0 bases clipped from V and 3 bases from J, the junction kept 7 bases outside the gene matches. Germline assignment: CDR1 SGHNT and CDR2 YYREEE (reference sequence). The CDR3 is 17 residues long. The CDR3 nucleotides are TGTGCCAGCAGCTTGGAAGTCCCGGGACAGGGGGACTATGGCTACACCTTC. Residues: CASSLEVPGQGDYGYTF. Filled out from reference TRBV5-4 and TRBJ1-2, the complete variable domain reads ETGVTQSPTHLIKTRGQQVTLRCSSQSGHNTVSWYQQALGQGPQFIFQYYREEENGRGNFPPRFSGLQFPNYSSELNVNALELDDSALYLCASSLEVPGQGDYGYTFGSGTRLTVV.

This chain joins TRBV25-1 and TRBJ1-1, with D perhaps matching TRBD1 (6 bases). Trimming pared 4 bases from V and 1 base from J, leaving 10 bases between. This CDR3 has 14 amino acids. Germline assignment: CDR1 MGHDK and CDR2 SYGVNS. The CDR3 DNA sequence: TGTGCCAGCAGTGTGGGACATACGAACACTGAAGCTTTCTTT. It yields the protein CASSVGHTNTEAFF.

The rearrangement links TRBV19 to TRBJ2-1, with D possibly being TRBD2 (7 bases). The germline V gene encodes CDR1 LNHDA and CDR2 SQIVND (reference sequence). V lost 6 bases, J lost 7 bases, and 22 bases lay in between. This CDR3 contains 16 residues. The CDR3 protein is CASSLNWGGHFNEQFF. The CDR3 DNA reads TGTGCCAGTAGCCTAAATTGGGGGGGCCACTTTAATGAGCAGTTCTTC.

The V gene is TRBV7-9, the J gene TRBJ2-7, with 9 bases lining up with TRBD1. The CDR3 is 14 amino acids. Germline CDR1 and CDR2: SEHNR and FQNEAQ (reference sequence). J gave up 7 bases and V 5 bases, and 9 bases lay outside the gene matches. CDR3 amino acids: CASSRGTGFWEQYF. The DNA of the CDR3 is TGTGCCAGCAGCCGCGGGACAGGGTTCTGGGAGCAGTACTTC.

The genes are TRBV15 and TRBJ2-7; 8 bases are a match to TRBD1. The CDR3 extends over 17 amino acids. Germline values: CDR1 LNHNV, CDR2 YYDKDF (reference sequence). Trimming took 1 base from V and 2 from J; bases not matched to a gene: 10. The CDR3 bases are TGTGCCACCAGCAGAGGCCGGGGCAGGGGGCCCACCTACGAGCAGTACTTC. Its translation: CATSRGRGRGPTYEQYF.

The V call is TRBV9, the J call TRBJ2-2; TRBD2 might be the D (6 bases). Trimming cost V 1 base and J 4 bases, with 20 bases left between them. The CDR3 contains 18 residues. Germline lookup yields CDR1 SGDLS and CDR2 YYNGEE. CDR3: CASSVSWRGRVGTGELFF. The CDR3 DNA reads as TGTGCCAGCAGCGTAAGTTGGAGGGGAAGAGTAGGCACCGGGGAGCTGTTTTTT.

CDR3 DNA sequence: TGTGCCAGCAGTGAAGACCTCCGGGAGACCCAGTACTTC. Protein product: CASSEDLRETQYF. This rearrangement joins TRBV2 to TRBJ2-5, with no clear D. This CDR3 is 13 amino acids long. The germline CDR1 and CDR2 sequences are SNHLY and FYNNEI. V was pared by 1 base and J by 5 bases, with 8 bases between.

The chain has TRBV19 and TRBJ2-2; D might be TRBD1 (5 bases). The CDR3 is 16 residues long. Per germline, CDR1 LNHDA and CDR2 SQIVND (reference sequence). V lost 1 base and J 4 bases, leaving 13 bases between the germline ends. The CDR3 region has the DNA TGTGCCAGTAGTATAGGAAGGGCAGGGTCCACCGGGGAGCTGTTTTTT. This codes for CASSIGRAGSTGELFF. Full variable domain (outside the CDR3, taken from reference TRBV19 and TRBJ2-2): DGGITQSPKYLFRKEGQNVTLSCEQNLNHDAMYWYRQDPGQGLRLIYYSQIVNDFQKGDIAEGYSVSREKKESFPLTVTSAQKNPTAFYLCASSIGRAGSTGELFFGEGSRLTVL.

The chain has TRBV7-9 and TRBJ2-5, with D possibly being TRBD1 (5 bases). There are 13 residues in the CDR3. Germline CDR1 SEHNR, CDR2 FQNEAQ (reference sequence). Trimming cost V 4 bases and J 11 bases, with 17 bases left between them. The CDR3 loop is CASSSSVGREQYF. For the CDR3, the DNA is TGTGCCAGCAGCTCCTCCGTGGGGCGAGAGCAGTACTTC.

V usage is TRBV27 and J usage is TRBJ2-1, with a tentative D call TRBD2 (6 bases). Germline V gene sequence: CDR1 MNHEY, CDR2 SMNVEV (reference sequence). The CDR3 spans 12 residues. Trimming removed 2 bases from V and 14 bases from J, with 13 bases in between. The chain's CDR3 is CASSLGGLAEFF. The CDR3 DNA reads TGTGCCAGCAGTTTAGGGGGGTTGGCTGAGTTCTTC.

The chain has TRBV9 and TRBJ2-3, with TRBD2 identical over 12 bases. Germline V gene sequence: CDR1 SGDLS, CDR2 YYNGEE. The CDR3 sequence is 17 residues long. J gave up 5 bases and V 0 bases, and 7 bases lay outside the gene matches. The CDR3 reads CASSVEGSLAGGDTQYF. In nucleotides, the CDR3 is TGTGCCAGCAGCGTAGAGGGGTCACTAGCGGGGGGAGATACGCAGTATTTT.

This rearrangement joins TRBV7-3 to TRBJ2-1, with TRBD2 matching 9 bases. The CDR3 covers 15 residues. CDR1 is SGHTA and CDR2 is FQGTGA in the germline V gene. The V gene end was trimmed by 3 bases and the J gene end by 7 bases; junction bases not matched to a gene: 7. CDR3: CASSFAGGPQNEQFF. The DNA of the CDR3 is TGTGCCAGCAGCTTCGCGGGAGGGCCTCAAAATGAGCAGTTCTTC.

The rearrangement uses TRBV11-2 and TRBJ1-4; D ambiguous. The germline gives CDR1 SGHAT, CDR2 FQNNGV. Trimming removed 6 bases from V and 11 bases from J, with 10 bases in between. There are 11 residues in the CDR3. CDR3 DNA sequence: TGTGCCAGCAGGGAGGGATTGAAACTGTTTTTT. Protein product: CASREGLKLFF.